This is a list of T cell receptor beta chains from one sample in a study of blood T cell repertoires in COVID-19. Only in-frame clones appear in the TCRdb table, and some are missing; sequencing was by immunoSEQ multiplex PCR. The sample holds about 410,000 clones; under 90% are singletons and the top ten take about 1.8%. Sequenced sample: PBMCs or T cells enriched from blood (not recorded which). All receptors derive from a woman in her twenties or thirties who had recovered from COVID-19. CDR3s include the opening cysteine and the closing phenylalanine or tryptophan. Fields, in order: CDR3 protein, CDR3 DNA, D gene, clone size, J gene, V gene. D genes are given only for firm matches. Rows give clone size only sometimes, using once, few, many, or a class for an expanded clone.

CASSSGARGPGNTIYF TGTGCCAGCAGCTCCGGTGCTAGAGGGCCAGGAAACACCATATATTTT . . TRBJ1-3 TRBV7-9
CASSLTGGAGNTIYF TGTGCCAGCAGCCTGACCGGAGGGGCTGGAAACACCATATATTTT . . TRBJ1-3 TRBV5-6
CASSLYGGSSYNSPLHF TGTGCCAGCAGTCTGTACGGCGGAAGCTCCTATAATTCACCCCTCCACTTT . . TRBJ1-6 TRBV28
CSVEDPTVKNGFGVTGELFF TGCAGCGTTGAGGATCCGACAGTAAAGAATGGTTTTGGTGTAACCGGGGAGCTGTTTTTT . once TRBJ2-2 TRBV29-1
CASSPGLAVSYEQYF TGTGCCAGCAGCCCCGGACTAGCTGTCTCCTACGAGCAGTACTTC TRBD2 . TRBJ2-7 TRBV11-2
CASSLVGQTYEQYF TGTGCCAGCAGCTTGGTGGGCCAGACGTACGAGCAGTACTTC . . TRBJ2-7 TRBV5-4
CASTGPGQDLLGYTF TGTGCCAGCACCGGCCCGGGACAGGACCTACTCGGCTACACCTTC TRBD1 . TRBJ1-2 TRBV9
CASKQTSGLDEQFF TGTGCCAGCAAGCAGACTAGCGGGCTCGATGAGCAGTTCTTC TRBD2 . TRBJ2-1 TRBV28
CASSERLESPFRSEQFF TGTGCCAGCAGCGAAAGACTCGAGAGCCCTTTTAGAAGTGAGCAGTTCTTC . . TRBJ2-1 TRBV9
CASSPLPGTASYEQYF TGTGCCAGCTCACCACTTCCTGGGACAGCCTCCTACGAGCAGTACTTC TRBD1 . TRBJ2-7 TRBV18
CASHSSYNSPLHF TGTGCCAGTCACAGCTCCTATAATTCACCCCTCCACTTT . . TRBJ1-6 TRBV2
CASSLAGGITEAFF TGTGCCAGCAGCCTCGCGGGGGGGATCACTGAAGCTTTCTTT . . TRBJ1-1 TRBV27
CSVGTGGYNEQFF TGCAGCGTTGGGACAGGGGGCTACAATGAGCAGTTCTTC TRBD1 many TRBJ2-1 TRBV29-1
CASSSGTGSTGELFF TGCGCCAGCAGTTCCGGGACAGGTAGCACCGGGGAGCTGTTTTTT TRBD1 few TRBJ2-2 TRBV5-1
CASSPDRNHIQPQHF TGTGCCAGCAGTCCGGACAGAAATCATATACAGCCCCAGCATTTT . . TRBJ1-5 TRBV28
CASSPGTVSTDTQYF TGTGCCAGCTCACCCGGGACAGTTAGCACAGATACGCAGTATTTT TRBD1 . TRBJ2-3 TRBV18
CATEFRGNTEAFF TGTGCCACCGAGTTTCGGGGGAACACTGAAGCTTTCTTT . once TRBJ1-1 TRBV2
CASSVGGTRDYEQYF TGTGCCAGCAGCGTGGGGGGGACCAGGGATTACGAGCAGTACTTC TRBD2 . TRBJ2-7 TRBV9
CASSLFGTDGGRDGYTF TGTGCCAGCAGCTTGTTCGGGACAGACGGGGGAAGGGATGGCTACACCTTC TRBD1 . TRBJ1-2 TRBV7-3
CATSVRDRGWGTEAFF TGTGCCACCAGTGTGCGCGACAGGGGCTGGGGCACTGAAGCTTTCTTT TRBD1 . TRBJ1-1 TRBV24-1
CATSRVGVGTEAFF TGTGCCACCAGCAGAGTAGGGGTGGGCACTGAAGCTTTCTTT . . TRBJ1-1 TRBV15
CASSEAGATHEQFF TGTGCCAGCAGTGAAGCGGGGGCCACCCATGAGCAGTTCTTC TRBD2 . TRBJ2-1 TRBV6-4
CASSGSGGPHYGYTF TGTGCCAGCAGCGGAAGCGGGGGGCCCCACTATGGCTACACCTTC . once TRBJ1-2 TRBV14
CAQASTWTNEAFF TGTGCACAGGCTTCGACTTGGACAAATGAAGCTTTCTTT . . TRBJ1-1 TRBV30
CASSPVQGSFQPQHF TGTGCCAGCTCACCAGTCCAGGGAAGCTTTCAGCCCCAGCATTTT . . TRBJ1-5 TRBV18
CAIGSQGAFTEAFF TGTGCCATCGGGTCACAGGGGGCGTTCACTGAAGCTTTCTTT TRBD1 . TRBJ1-1 TRBV10-3
CASSRGQGVEQYF TGTGCCAGCAGCCGGGGACAGGGAGTCGAGCAGTACTTC TRBD1 . TRBJ2-7 TRBV3-1/TRBV3-2